A single sample is the source of the 21 T cell receptor beta chains below, sequenced in a study of blood T cells in healthy people across ages. A second PCR of 7 to 11 cycles used a sample-barcoded 5' primer and a J-beta primer mix. MiXCR was run by TCRdb on the 5' RACE reads, yielding one entry per CDR3 protein. The table lists about 1.6 million distinct CDR3 sequences, about 35% of them singletons. Sample: blood. The receptor set was obtained from a woman in her 30s in good health.

The chain recombines TRBV5-1 with TRBJ2-7; TRBD2 agrees at 12 bases. The CDR3 spans 17 residues. V was pared by 0 bases and J by 5 bases, with 9 bases of the junction left unmatched. Germline-derived CDR1 and CDR2 are SGHRS and YFSETQ. The chain's CDR3 is CASSLGLAGVSVHEQYF. The CDR3 DNA reads as TGCGCCAGCAGCTTGGGACTAGCGGGAGTTTCTGTCCACGAGCAGTACTTC.

The chain employs TRBV20-1 and TRBJ1-2; 7 bases agree with TRBD1. Germline V gives CDR1 DFQATT, CDR2 SNEGSKA (reference sequence). V shed 8 bases, J shed 4 bases, and the junction held 10 bases outside the gene matches. The CDR3 is made up of 13 amino acids. The DNA for the CDR3 is TGCAGTCAAGGGGGCGGGGGCGGCTATGGCTACACCTTC. It codes for CSQGGGGGYGYTF.

The chain carries TRBV10-3 and TRBJ1-2, with D tentatively TRBD1 (5 bases). The CDR3 has 13 amino acids. CDR1 and CDR2 (germline): ENHRY, SYGVKD. Trimming removed 2 bases at V and 7 bases at J, with 11 bases between. This chain's CDR3 is CAISEGAVFGYTF. CDR3 nucleotide sequence: TGTGCCATCAGTGAGGGGGCGGTTTTTGGCTACACCTTC.

V gene TRBV24-1 combines with J gene TRBJ2-1; D might be TRBD1 (6 bases). The closer fit of TRBJ2-7 to the DNA end suggests the J call may be wrong. This CDR3 region has 15 residues. Germline CDR1 reads KGHDR; CDR2 reads SFDVKD. This CDR3 reads CATPGRNRATYEQYF. For the CDR3, the DNA is TGTGCCACCCCTGGACGTAACAGGGCCACCTACGAGCAGTACTTC.

This clonotype has only a few counts. The V call is TRBV4-1, the J call TRBJ2-5; 7 nucleotides match TRBD1. The CDR3 covers 15 residues. Germline values: CDR1 MGHRA, CDR2 YSYEKL. The trim removed 2 bases at V and 3 bases at J, leaving 6 bases unmatched. CDR3 region: CASSQTGQAKETQYF. The CDR3 coding sequence is TGCGCCAGCAGCCAAACCGGACAGGCGAAAGAGACCCAGTACTTC.

Only a few counts were recorded for this clonotype. CDR3 sequence reads: CASRQVDADTQYF. CDR3 DNA sequence: TGTGCCAGCCGTCAGGTGGATGCAGATACGCAGTATTTT. V is TRBV6-5 and J is TRBJ2-3; D is unclear. The CDR3 runs to 13 residues. Trimming stripped 8 bases from V and 4 bases from J, with 13 bases between. Germline V lookup: CDR1 MNHEY, CDR2 SVGAGI.

The rearrangement joins TRBV7-9 to TRBJ2-5; D possibly corresponds to TRBD2 (6 bases). V was pared by 1 base and J by 10 bases, with 13 bases between. The CDR3 sequence is 13 residues long. Germline loops: CDR1 SEHNR, CDR2 FQNEAQ (reference sequence). The CDR3 protein is CASSLGGVGGQYF. CDR3 DNA: TGTGCCAGCAGCTTAGGCGGGGTCGGGGGCCAGTACTTC. Combining the CDR3 with reference TRBV7-9 and TRBJ2-5 gives the whole variable domain DTGVSQNPRHKITKRGQNVTFRCDPISEHNRLYWYRQTLGQGPEFLTYFQNEAQLEKSRLLSDRFSAERPKGSFSTLEIQRTEQGDSAMYLCASSLGGVGGQYFGPGTRLLVL.

The chain is built from TRBV3-1 and TRBJ2-3, with 8 bases matching TRBD1. The V gene end was trimmed by 1 base and the J gene end by 1 base; junction bases not matched to a gene: 10. The germline V gene has CDR1 LGHDT and CDR2 YNNKEL (reference sequence). The CDR3 sequence is 18 residues long. Written as DNA, the CDR3 is TGTGCCAGCAGCCAAGTTCAGGGGGCGGATTACGGCACAGATACGCAGTATTTT. This codes for CASSQVQGADYGTDTQYF.

The chain employs TRBV28 and TRBJ2-1; 15 positions match TRBD2. V lost 3 bases to trimming and J lost 2 bases; unmatched junction nucleotides: 8. The germline gives CDR1 MDHEN, CDR2 SYDVKM. This CDR3 has 19 amino acids. The CDR3 DNA reads TGTGCCAGCAGTTTGCCGGGACTAGCGGGAGGTCGCGCCTACAATGAGCAGTTCTTC. Encoded protein: CASSLPGLAGGRAYNEQFF.

This chain uses TRBV20-1 with TRBJ2-4, with D hard to call. The J call may be incorrect, as the DNA end agrees better with TRBJ2-7. The germline CDR1 and CDR2 sequences are DFQATT and SNEGSKA (reference sequence). This CDR3 has 13 amino acids. In DNA, the CDR3 is TGCAGTGCTAGTCCTGGGCAGCACTACGAGCAGTACTTC. It codes for CSASPGQHYEQYF.

This clonotype has just a few counts. CDR3 residues: CSVEGTSGSLEEQFF. CDR3 in DNA: TGCAGCGTTGAAGGGACTAGCGGGAGTCTTGAAGAGCAGTTCTTC. The chain carries TRBV29-1 and TRBJ2-1; 13 bases line up with TRBD2. The CDR3 consists of 15 residues. Per the germline V gene, CDR1 is SQVTM and CDR2 is ANQGSEA. Unmatched junction bases numbered 7, after V lost 1 base and J lost 10 bases.

V and J are TRBV5-1 and TRBJ2-6; TRBD1 aligns across 7 bases. V lost 5 bases to trimming and J lost 1 base; unmatched junction nucleotides: 6. CDR3 length: 16 residues. Germline CDR1 and CDR2: SGHRS and YFSETQ. CDR3 region: CASSQYRGSGANVLTF. For the CDR3, the DNA is TGCGCCAGCAGTCAGTACAGGGGATCTGGGGCCAACGTCCTGACTTTC.

The chain combines TRBV4-2 with TRBJ2-7; tentative D call: TRBD2 (6 bases). CDR1 and CDR2 from the germline V gene are LGHNA and YNFKEQ. V shed 4 bases and J shed 3 bases, with 13 bases lying between them. The CDR3 has 14 residues. CDR3 sequence reads: CASSRGAGGYEQYF. In DNA form, the CDR3 reads TGTGCCAGCAGCCGGGGCGCCGGGGGCTACGAGCAGTACTTC.

Many counts were recorded for this clonotype. This rearrangement joins TRBV20-1 to TRBJ2-7; D is perhaps TRBD2 (6 bases). Germline values: CDR1 DFQATT, CDR2 SNEGSKA (reference sequence). Trimming removed 4 bases at V and 3 bases at J, with 16 bases between. The length of the CDR3 is 14 residues. The CDR3 reads CSAIPGLNNYEQYF. The CDR3 coding sequence is TGCAGTGCTATTCCGGGACTGAATAACTACGAGCAGTACTTC.

This clonotype was recorded a few times. The rearrangement uses TRBV20-1 and TRBJ2-5; TRBD2 matches 12 bases. The CDR3 length is 14 residues. Germline CDR1 and CDR2: DFQATT and SNEGSKA (reference sequence). Trimming removed 6 bases from V and 5 bases from J; junction bases left unmatched: 7. For the CDR3, the DNA is TGCAGTGCCAGACTAGCGGGAGCTAGGGAGACCCAGTACTTC. Its protein product is CSARLAGARETQYF.

This clonotype was detected only a few times. V usage is TRBV11-2 and J usage is TRBJ1-2; a weak D match, TRBD1 (5 bases). CDR1 and CDR2 from the germline V gene are SGHAT and FQNNGV. The CDR3 is 16 residues long. V was shortened by 1 base and J by 6 bases, with 18 bases between the two germline ends. This CDR3 is CASSLGDHPRGNGYTF. Here the CDR3 DNA reads TGTGCCAGCAGCTTAGGGGACCACCCCAGAGGGAATGGCTACACCTTC.

This clonotype was seen a handful of times. The rearrangement links TRBV11-2 to TRBJ2-4, with D unresolved. This CDR3 spans 13 amino acids. Germline lookup yields CDR1 SGHAT and CDR2 FQNNGV. The ends were cut back, 8 bases at V and 0 bases at J, with 8 bases in the middle. The CDR3 DNA is TGTGCCAGCGCAGAGCTAGCCAAAAACATTCAGTACTTC. Translation gives CASAELAKNIQYF.

The CDR3 region is CASSSPPNEKLFF. The CDR3 nucleotides are TGTGCCAGCAGTTCACCCCCTAATGAAAAACTGTTTTTT. The chain combines TRBV9 with TRBJ1-4, with no clear D. The CDR3 runs to 13 residues. From germline, CDR1 is SGDLS and CDR2 YYNGEE. Deletions cut 5 bases from V and 3 bases from J, with 8 bases between.

This clonotype was recorded many times. The chain uses TRBV10-3 and TRBJ2-7; 9 bases are shared with TRBD2. The CDR3 covers 13 residues. The germline V gene encodes CDR1 ENHRY and CDR2 SYGVKD. The junction had 4 bases not matched to a gene; V was cut back by 6 bases and J by 4 bases. The CDR3: CAIRVAGEYEQYF. The CDR3, as DNA: TGTGCCATCAGAGTAGCGGGGGAGTACGAGCAGTACTTC.

This clonotype was observed a handful of times. The rearrangement uses TRBV29-1 and TRBJ1-1; weak D call: TRBD1 (5 bases). The CDR3 loop spans 12 amino acids. V was pared by 1 base and J by 11 bases, with 14 bases between. The germline gives CDR1 SQVTM, CDR2 ANQGSEA. This chain's CDR3 is CSVEVSGRDAFF. CDR3 DNA sequence: TGCAGCGTTGAAGTCTCCGGGAGGGACGCTTTCTTT.

With regard to this clonotype: Given a much more abundant clone one base away, this may be a read error. The V and J genes are TRBV6-1 and TRBJ2-5, with a possible D match to TRBD1 (5 bases). This CDR3 spans 13 amino acids. The germline V gene encodes CDR1 MNHNS and CDR2 SASEGT. V was clipped by 0 bases and J by 13 bases, with 15 bases between them. The CDR3 spells CASSEARTSQPYF. As DNA, the CDR3 is TGTGCCAGCAGTGAAGCGCGGACATCTCAGCCGTACTTC.